This T cell receptor (beta chain) was identified during a study of regulatory T cells in long-lasting Graves disease. Time point indicated: newly diagnosed GD, antithyroid drugs for less than 3 months. PBMC-derived RNA was used for the TCR library. This clonotype was detected ten times or more. CDR3-region Arm-PCR and iRepertoire HTBI primers produced the TCR beta libraries. TCRdb redid the calling of the multiplex PCR reads with MiXCR, one entry per CDR3 protein. The sample has approximately 390,000 distinct CDR3 sequences; about 17% are singletons. The CDR3 runs to 15 residues. The ends were cut back, 4 bases at V and 0 bases at J, with 10 bases in the middle. CDR1 and CDR2 from the germline V gene are LGHDT and YNNKEL (reference sequence). These data are also associated with another study on T cells in Graves' hyperthyroidism and ophthalmopathy.

V usage is TRBV3-1 and J usage is TRBJ1-5; no firm D call. The material was peripheral blood mononuclear cells (PBMCs), obtained at new diagnosis, from a patient treated with antithyroid drugs. This clonotype was sampled from a woman between 18 and 29 years old with Graves disease. This chain's CDR3 is CASSPDAYSNQPQHF. CDR3 in DNA: TGTGCCAGCAGCCCAGACGCTTATAGCAATCAGCCCCAGCATTTT.